The 10 T cell receptor beta chains given below trace back to one sample, sequenced in a study of T cell repertoires in cytomegalovirus infection. Their antigens remain unidentified. MiXCR, applied by TCRdb to the reads, yields one record per CDR3 protein. Here the sample spans about 270,000 distinct CDR3 sequences, 22% being singletons. The sample here was cultured PBMCs, taken from culture after CMV antigen stimulation. The receptors come from a human donor in good health (CMV status not recorded). Some clones in this sample may be carry-over from other donors' samples.

This clonotype has more than one count but fewer than ten. The CDR3 DNA sequence: TGTGCCAGCAGCCGGACCGGGGGCCCTCAGGGCTATGGCTACACCTTC. Its translation: CASSRTGGPQGYGYTF. The chain couples TRBV7-2 to TRBJ1-2; the D gene is possibly TRBD1 (6 bases). Germline assignment: CDR1 SGHTA and CDR2 FQGNSA. Trimming left V 5 bases short and J 4 bases short, with 20 bases between. The CDR3 sequence is 16 residues long.

The chain uses TRBV10-3 and TRBJ2-1; 11 bases are shared with TRBD1. Germline V gives CDR1 ENHRY, CDR2 SYGVKD. The ends lost 10 bases at V and 3 bases at J; junction bases unmatched: 8. The CDR3 loop spans 15 amino acids. This CDR3 reads CATKAGTGGYNEQFF. CDR3 DNA sequence: TGTGCCACAAAAGCCGGGACAGGGGGCTACAATGAGCAGTTCTTC.

A few counts support this clonotype. The chain combines TRBV5-4 with TRBJ2-3, with D tentatively TRBD1 or TRBD2 (6 bases each). The CDR3 is 15 amino acids. The V end lost 4 bases, the J end lost 2 bases, and 14 bases lay between the germline ends. In germline, CDR1 is SGHNT, CDR2 YYREEE (reference sequence). CDR3: CASSPWGRDTDTQYF. In DNA form, the CDR3 reads TGTGCCAGCAGCCCTTGGGGGCGGGACACAGATACGCAGTATTTT.

The rearrangement joins TRBV20-1 to TRBJ2-3; D gene uncertain. The germline V gene has CDR1 DFQATT and CDR2 SNEGSKA (reference sequence). Trimming pared 6 bases from V and 6 bases from J, leaving 25 bases between. This CDR3 region has 16 residues. CDR3: CSAPPGFGIPGDTQYF. As DNA, the CDR3 is TGCAGTGCCCCCCCGGGTTTCGGTATCCCAGGCGATACGCAGTATTTT.

This clonotype was seen a handful of times. The V and J genes are TRBV27 and TRBJ2-1; D gene ambiguous. The V end was cut by 8 bases, the J end by 5 bases, with 25 bases between. In germline, CDR1 is MNHEY, CDR2 SMNVEV (reference sequence). The CDR3 contains 17 residues. The CDR3 loop is CASGPAPVLIGHNEQFF. DNA for the CDR3: TGTGCCAGCGGTCCAGCCCCGGTCCTCATCGGCCACAATGAGCAGTTCTTC.

This clonotype was counted a single time. A much larger clone sits a single nucleotide away, making a read error possible. Because it lacks the conserved phenylalanine or tryptophan at the end, this CDR3 is likely a read error. The genes are TRBV12-3 or TRBV12-4 and TRBJ1-2; D call uncertain. This CDR3 is built from 13 residues. Trimming removed 5 bases at V and 2 bases at J, with 9 bases between. Written as DNA, the CDR3 is TGTGCCAGCAGTCCGAGGGAGAACTATGGCTACACCATC. As protein: CASSPRENYGYTI.

V and J are TRBV20-1 and TRBJ2-1, with TRBD2 matching 13 bases. The CDR3 runs 14 residues. V dropped 1 base and J dropped 6; count of bases not matched to a gene: 0. CDR1 is DFQATT, CDR2 SNEGSKA, per germline (reference sequence). Here the CDR3 reads CSARGLAGGNEQFF. CDR3 bases: TGCAGTGCTAGAGGACTAGCGGGAGGCAATGAGCAGTTCTTC.

This clonotype came up a few times. V is TRBV4-2 and J is TRBJ1-4; TRBD1 might be the D (6 bases). Trimming cost V 1 base and J 0 bases, with 6 bases left between them. This CDR3 has 15 amino acids. CDR1 is LGHNA, CDR2 YNFKEQ, per germline. The CDR3 nucleotides read TGTGCCAGCAGCCAAGCAGGGGCAACTAATGAAAAACTGTTTTTT. It encodes CASSQAGATNEKLFF.

The chain recombines TRBV18 with TRBJ2-1; 7 bases fit TRBD2. The V and J ends lost 5 bases and 7 bases, in that order; junction bases with no gene match: 14. The CDR3 length is 16 residues. From germline, CDR1 is KGHSH and CDR2 LQKENI. For the CDR3, the DNA is TGTGCCAGCTCATCGACCGGGACTAAGATATATAATGAGCAGTTCTTC. Translating it yields CASSSTGTKIYNEQFF.

This clonotype was recorded many times. V usage is TRBV6-1 and J usage is TRBJ2-5; D is unresolved. CDR3 length: 16 amino acids. From germline, CDR1 is MNHNS and CDR2 SASEGT. V was cut by 2 bases and J by 1 base, with 14 bases left in between. The CDR3 DNA is TGTGCCAGCAGTGAAATCGGCTGGGCTATCCAAGAGACCCAGTACTTC. Protein sequence: CASSEIGWAIQETQYF.